The clone carrying this TCR beta chain was seen more than once but under ten times. The target antigen is unknown. The primer mix had 60 Vbeta and 13 Jbeta primers. Profiling relied on immunoSEQ multiplex PCR, and the TCRdb table lists in-frame clones only, not all of them. In the table there are some 200,000 clones, roughly 80% of which are singletons. The CDR3 is made up of 12 amino acids. V was shortened by 0 bases and J by 9 bases, with 7 bases between the two germline ends. CDR1 and CDR2 (germline): SGDLS, YYNGEE. The sample comes from a study of cytomegalovirus exposure and HLA in healthy donors. Whole-study findings and limits: Some V segments (TRBV6-2 and TRBV6-3 among them) were excluded as indistinguishable. Specific recognition of CMV antigens was confirmed in vitro for a few chains (all CMV-associated). A later analysis associated 16,951 TCR beta sequences with HLA alleles at a 0.05 false discovery rate. A later analysis found TCR association rates differed by HLA locus, highest for DRB1 and lowest for HLA-C.

Sample: PBMCs. The chain is built from TRBV9 and TRBJ2-1; no definite D call. This sequence was found in a girl under 10 years old in good health and CMV-seronegative. DNA for the CDR3: TGTGCCAGCAGCGTAGATACTGGTGAGCAGTTCTTC. It specifies CASSVDTGEQFF.